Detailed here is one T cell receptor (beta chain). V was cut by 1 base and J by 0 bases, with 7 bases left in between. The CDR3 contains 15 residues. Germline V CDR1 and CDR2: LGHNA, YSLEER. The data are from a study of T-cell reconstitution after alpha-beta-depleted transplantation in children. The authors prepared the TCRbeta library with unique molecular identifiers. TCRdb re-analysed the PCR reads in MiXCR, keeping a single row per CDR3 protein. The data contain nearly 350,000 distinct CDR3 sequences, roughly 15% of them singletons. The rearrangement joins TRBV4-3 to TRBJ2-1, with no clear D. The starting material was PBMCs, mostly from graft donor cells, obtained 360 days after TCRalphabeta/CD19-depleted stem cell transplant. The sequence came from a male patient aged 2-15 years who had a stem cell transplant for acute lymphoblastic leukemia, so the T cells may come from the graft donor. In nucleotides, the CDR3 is TGCGCCAGCAGCCAAGCACCCTCCTCCTACAATGAGCAGTTCTTC. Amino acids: CASSQAPSSYNEQFF.